The source of this T cell receptor beta chain is a study of T cells after yellow fever vaccination. General observations from the study: Contaminants from the bulk population, in the form of abundant clonotypes, could be found in FACS-sorted repertoires. The secondary response peaked faster, at day 5 versus 15, but was weaker.

This CDR3 spans 14 amino acids. CDR1 is LNHDA, CDR2 SQIVND, per germline (reference sequence). V was trimmed by 5 bases and J by 5 bases, leaving 15 bases between them. A single record per CDR3 protein comes from TCRdb applying MiXCR to the 5' RACE reads. The sample holds around 530,000 distinct CDR3 sequences, about a sixth seen once. Remarks on this clonotype: Its antigen is not known.

This specimen consisted of PBMCs, obtained less than 6 days after the first yellow fever vaccination. The rearrangement joins TRBV19 to TRBJ1-1, with no clear D. The TCR originated in a young man who received the YFV17D yellow fever vaccine. The CDR3 DNA sequence: TGTGCCAGTAGTCGCGACTCAGTAGGTACTGAAGCTTTCTTT. Translated, it gives CASSRDSVGTEAFF.